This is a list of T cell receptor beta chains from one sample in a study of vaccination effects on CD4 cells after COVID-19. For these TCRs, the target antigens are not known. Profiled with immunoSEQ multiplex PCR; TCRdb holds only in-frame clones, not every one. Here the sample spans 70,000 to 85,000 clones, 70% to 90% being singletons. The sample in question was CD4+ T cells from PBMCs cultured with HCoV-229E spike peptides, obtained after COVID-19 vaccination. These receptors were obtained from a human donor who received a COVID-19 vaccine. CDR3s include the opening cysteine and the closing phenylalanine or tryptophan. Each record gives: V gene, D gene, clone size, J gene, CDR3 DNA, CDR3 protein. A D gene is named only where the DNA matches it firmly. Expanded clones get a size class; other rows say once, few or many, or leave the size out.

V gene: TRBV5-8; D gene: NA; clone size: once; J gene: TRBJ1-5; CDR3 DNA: TGTGCCAGCAGCTTGTTTCAGGCAGTTAGTCAGCCCCAGCATTTT; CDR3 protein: CASSLFQAVSQPQHF
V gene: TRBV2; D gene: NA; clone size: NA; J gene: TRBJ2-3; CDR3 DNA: TGTGCCAGCAGTGAAAGGCTGGCAGATGCTACGCAGTATTTT; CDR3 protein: CASSERLADATQYF
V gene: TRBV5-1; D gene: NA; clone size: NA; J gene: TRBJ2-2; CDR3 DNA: TGCGCCAGCAGCCCCGACAGCCCAGCGAACACCGGGGAGCTGTTTTTT; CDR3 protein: CASSPDSPANTGELFF
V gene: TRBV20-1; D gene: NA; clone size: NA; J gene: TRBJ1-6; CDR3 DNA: TGCAGTGCTAGTGGGGACCTTAATTCACCCCTCCACTTT; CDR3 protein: CSASGDLNSPLHF
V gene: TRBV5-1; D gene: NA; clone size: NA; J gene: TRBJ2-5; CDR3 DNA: TGCGCCAGCAGCTTTTGGCGGAGCGAGACCCAGTACTTC; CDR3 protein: CASSFWRSETQYF
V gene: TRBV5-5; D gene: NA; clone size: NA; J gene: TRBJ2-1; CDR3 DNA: TGTGCCAGCAGCGCGGGGGGACAGGTTTCGGAGGGTGAGCAGTTCTTC; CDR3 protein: CASSAGGQVSEGEQFF
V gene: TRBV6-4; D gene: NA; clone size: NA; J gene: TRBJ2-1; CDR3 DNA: TGTGCCAGCAGCCGTAACAATGAGCAGTTCTTC; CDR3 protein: CASSRNNEQFF
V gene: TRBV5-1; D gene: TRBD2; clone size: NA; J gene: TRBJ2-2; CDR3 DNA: TGCGCCAGCAGCTGGACCGGGACTAGAAACACCGGGGAGCTGTTTTTT; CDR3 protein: CASSWTGTRNTGELFF
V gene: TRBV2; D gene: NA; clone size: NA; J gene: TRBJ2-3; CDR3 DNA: TGTGCCAGCATTAAACAGGAGACTAGCACAGATACGCAGTATTTT; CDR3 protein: CASIKQETSTDTQYF
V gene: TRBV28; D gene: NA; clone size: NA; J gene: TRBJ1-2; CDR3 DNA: TGTGCCAGCAGTTTCGGCGCGACTAACTATGGCTACACCTTC; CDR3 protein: CASSFGATNYGYTF
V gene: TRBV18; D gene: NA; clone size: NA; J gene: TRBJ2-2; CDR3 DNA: TGTGCCAGCTCACCATTCAGGAGCCTCTCGAACACCGGGGAGCTGTTTTTT; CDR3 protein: CASSPFRSLSNTGELFF
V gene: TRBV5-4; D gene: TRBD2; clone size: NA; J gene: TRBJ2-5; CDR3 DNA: TGTGCCAGCAGCTTGAAACTAGCGGGGGAGGAGACCCAGTACTTC; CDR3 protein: CASSLKLAGEETQYF
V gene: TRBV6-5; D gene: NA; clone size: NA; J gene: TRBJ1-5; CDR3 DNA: TGTGCCAGCAGCGGACAGATCAATCAGCCCCAGCATTTT; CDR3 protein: CASSGQINQPQHF
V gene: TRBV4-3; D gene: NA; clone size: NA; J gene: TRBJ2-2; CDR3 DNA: TGCGCCAGCAGCCAAGCCCCCCCTAGCGATCGGACCGGGGAGCTGTTTTTT; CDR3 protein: CASSQAPPSDRTGELFF
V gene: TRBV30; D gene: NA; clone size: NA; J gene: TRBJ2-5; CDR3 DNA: TGTGCCTGGAGTGATCTCAGACGGGAGACCCAGTACTTC; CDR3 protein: CAWSDLRRETQYF
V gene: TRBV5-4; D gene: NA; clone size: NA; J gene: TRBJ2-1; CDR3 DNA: TGTGCCAGCAGCTCCGGGACTCCAAATTACAATGAGCAGTTCTTC; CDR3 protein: CASSSGTPNYNEQFF
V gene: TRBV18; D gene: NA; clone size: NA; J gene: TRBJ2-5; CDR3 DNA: TGTGCCAGCTCCCCGACCTTCGGGCAAGAGACCCAGTACTTC; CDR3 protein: CASSPTFGQETQYF
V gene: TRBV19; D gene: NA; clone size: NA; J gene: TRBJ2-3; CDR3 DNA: TGTGCCAGTAGTATCCCCCCACCCGCAGATACGCAGTATTTT; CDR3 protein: CASSIPPPADTQYF